These T cell receptor beta chains were read from a single sample in a study of control samples from healthy donors and cancer patients. Assay: immunoSEQ multiplex PCR; the TCRdb copy retains only in-frame clones and omits some. The table records about 120,000 clones, roughly 92% of them present only once. Sequencing was carried out using blood. Receptor source: a man aged 25-40 years in good health. CDR3s include the opening cysteine and the closing phenylalanine or tryptophan. Fields, in order: D gene, J gene, V gene, clone size, CDR3 protein, CDR3 DNA. A D gene is named only where the DNA matches it firmly. Only some rows state a clone size, as once, few, many or a class for expanded clones.

D gene: NA
J gene: TRBJ2-3
V gene: TRBV13
clone size: NA
CDR3 protein: CASSLRGPSTDTQYF
CDR3 DNA: TGTGCCAGCAGCTTACGCGGGCCTAGCACAGATACGCAGTATTTT

D gene: NA
J gene: TRBJ1-5
V gene: TRBV28
clone size: once
CDR3 protein: CASSLRGYQPQHF
CDR3 DNA: TGTGCCAGCAGTTTAAGGGGATATCAGCCCCAGCATTTT

D gene: NA
J gene: TRBJ1-1
V gene: TRBV28
clone size: NA
CDR3 protein: CASRFSEEAANTEAFF
CDR3 DNA: TGTGCCAGCAGATTCTCCGAAGAGGCGGCGAACACTGAAGCTTTCTTT

D gene: NA
J gene: TRBJ1-2
V gene: TRBV28
clone size: once
CDR3 protein: CASSSGGYGYTF
CDR3 DNA: TGTGCCAGCAGTTCGGGAGGCTATGGCTACACCTTC

D gene: NA
J gene: TRBJ2-1
V gene: TRBV7-7
clone size: NA
CDR3 protein: CASSPGTATYNEQFF
CDR3 DNA: TGTGCCAGCAGCCCCGGGACGGCTACCTACAATGAGCAGTTCTTC

D gene: NA
J gene: TRBJ2-1
V gene: TRBV6-5
clone size: NA
CDR3 protein: CAVRRDNEQFF
CDR3 DNA: TGTGCCGTCCGGAGGGACAATGAGCAGTTCTTC

D gene: TRBD1
J gene: TRBJ2-1
V gene: TRBV24-1
clone size: NA
CDR3 protein: CATSAPDRGHNEQFF
CDR3 DNA: TGTGCCACCAGTGCCCCTGACAGGGGCCACAATGAGCAGTTCTTC

D gene: NA
J gene: TRBJ2-5
V gene: TRBV18
clone size: NA
CDR3 protein: CASSPNQETQYF
CDR3 DNA: TGTGCCAGCTCACCGAACCAAGAGACCCAGTACTTC

D gene: NA
J gene: TRBJ1-1
V gene: TRBV6-4
clone size: once
CDR3 protein: CASSDQMNTEAFF
CDR3 DNA: TGTGCCAGCAGTGACCAGATGAACACTGAAGCTTTCTTT

D gene: TRBD1
J gene: TRBJ1-2
V gene: TRBV5-5
clone size: NA
CDR3 protein: CASSSLLRQGTNYGYTF
CDR3 DNA: TGTGCCAGCAGCTCCCTCCTCAGACAGGGGACTAACTATGGCTACACCTTC

D gene: TRBD1
J gene: TRBJ1-2
V gene: TRBV5-1
clone size: NA
CDR3 protein: CASSPTGTGQANYGYTF
CDR3 DNA: TGCGCCAGCAGCCCCACCGGGACAGGCCAAGCTAACTATGGCTACACCTTC

D gene: NA
J gene: TRBJ2-2
V gene: TRBV6-6
clone size: NA
CDR3 protein: CASEGTNANTGELFF
CDR3 DNA: TGTGCCAGCGAAGGGACAAACGCGAACACCGGGGAGCTGTTTTTT

D gene: NA
J gene: TRBJ1-2
V gene: TRBV9
clone size: NA
CDR3 protein: CASQPGARGYTF
CDR3 DNA: TGTGCCAGCCAGCCGGGGGCAAGGGGCTACACCTTC

D gene: TRBD1
J gene: TRBJ1-5
V gene: TRBV28
clone size: NA
CDR3 protein: CASRIMFSPTGGFDQPQHF
CDR3 DNA: TGTGCCAGCAGAATTATGTTTTCCCCGACAGGGGGCTTCGATCAGCCCCAGCATTTT

D gene: NA
J gene: TRBJ1-6
V gene: TRBV19
clone size: NA
CDR3 protein: CASSIGPWGTQNSPLHF
CDR3 DNA: TGTGCCAGTAGTATAGGACCGTGGGGGACGCAAAATTCACCCCTCCACTTT

D gene: TRBD1
J gene: TRBJ2-2
V gene: TRBV6-6
clone size: NA
CDR3 protein: CASTPTGAGELFF
CDR3 DNA: TGTGCCAGCACCCCAACAGGGGCCGGGGAGCTGTTTTTT

D gene: TRBD1
J gene: TRBJ1-2
V gene: TRBV6-5
clone size: NA
CDR3 protein: CASRSDRAPYGYTF
CDR3 DNA: TGTGCCAGCAGGTCAGACAGGGCCCCGTATGGCTACACCTTC

D gene: TRBD1
J gene: TRBJ2-5
V gene: TRBV27
clone size: NA
CDR3 protein: CASSGLTGGLETQYF
CDR3 DNA: TGTGCCAGCAGTGGATTGACAGGGGGCCTGGAGACCCAGTACTTC

D gene: TRBD1
J gene: TRBJ2-7
V gene: TRBV6-5
clone size: NA
CDR3 protein: CAGGTGAVYEQYF
CDR3 DNA: TGTGCCGGGGGGACAGGGGCGGTATACGAGCAGTACTTC

D gene: NA
J gene: TRBJ2-1
V gene: TRBV19
clone size: NA
CDR3 protein: CASSINYNEQFF
CDR3 DNA: TGTGCCAGTAGTATTAACTACAATGAGCAGTTCTTC

D gene: NA
J gene: TRBJ2-1
V gene: TRBV7-9
clone size: NA
CDR3 protein: CASSLESKDNEQFF
CDR3 DNA: TGTGCCAGCAGCTTAGAATCGAAAGACAATGAGCAGTTCTTC

D gene: TRBD1
J gene: TRBJ2-2
V gene: TRBV5-1
clone size: NA
CDR3 protein: CASSSWTGGDTGELFF
CDR3 DNA: TGCGCCAGCAGCTCCTGGACAGGGGGGGACACCGGGGAGCTGTTTTTT

D gene: NA
J gene: TRBJ1-1
V gene: TRBV7-2
clone size: once
CDR3 protein: CASSFSYAGNTEAFF
CDR3 DNA: TGTGCCAGCAGCTTCTCCTATGCAGGGAACACTGAAGCTTTCTTT

D gene: NA
J gene: TRBJ2-3
V gene: TRBV27
clone size: NA
CDR3 protein: CASSRTSTTDTQYF
CDR3 DNA: TGTGCCAGCAGTCGTACCTCCACCACAGATACGCAGTATTTT

D gene: NA
J gene: TRBJ1-4
V gene: TRBV28
clone size: NA
CDR3 protein: CASRTTDRPTNEKLFF
CDR3 DNA: TGTGCCAGCAGGACAACTGACAGACCAACTAATGAAAAACTGTTTTTT

D gene: TRBD2
J gene: TRBJ2-7
V gene: TRBV6-5
clone size: NA
CDR3 protein: CASSYGGNEQYF
CDR3 DNA: TGTGCTAGCAGTTACGGGGGGAACGAGCAGTACTTC

D gene: NA
J gene: TRBJ2-5
V gene: TRBV7-3
clone size: NA
CDR3 protein: CASSLTGRIQETQYF
CDR3 DNA: TGTGCCAGCAGCTTAACGGGCCGGATCCAAGAGACCCAGTACTTC

D gene: NA
J gene: TRBJ1-5
V gene: TRBV12-3/TRBV12-4
clone size: NA
CDR3 protein: CASNGQSNQPQHF
CDR3 DNA: TGTGCCAGCAACGGACAGAGCAATCAGCCCCAGCATTTT

D gene: TRBD1
J gene: TRBJ2-5
V gene: TRBV19
clone size: once
CDR3 protein: CASSRRGPGTGDGETQYF
CDR3 DNA: TGTGCCAGTAGTCGACGAGGGCCCGGGACAGGGGATGGAGAGACCCAGTACTTC

D gene: TRBD2
J gene: TRBJ2-1
V gene: TRBV24-1
clone size: NA
CDR3 protein: CATSASGGLEQFF
CDR3 DNA: TGTGCCACCAGTGCTAGCGGGGGGTTAGAGCAGTTCTTC

D gene: NA
J gene: TRBJ1-1
V gene: TRBV25-1
clone size: NA
CDR3 protein: CASTRRAGKDTEAFF
CDR3 DNA: TGTGCCAGCACCAGAAGGGCGGGAAAGGACACTGAAGCTTTCTTT

D gene: NA
J gene: TRBJ1-3
V gene: TRBV7-8
clone size: NA
CDR3 protein: CASSRTGKSGNTIYF
CDR3 DNA: TGTGCCAGCAGCCGTACAGGGAAATCTGGAAACACCATATATTTT

D gene: NA
J gene: TRBJ1-6
V gene: TRBV11-2
clone size: NA
CDR3 protein: CASSLDRGGSYNSPLHF
CDR3 DNA: TGTGCCAGCAGCTTAGATAGGGGTGGGTCCTATAATTCACCCCTCCACTTT

D gene: NA
J gene: TRBJ1-2
V gene: TRBV25-1
clone size: NA
CDR3 protein: CASSVDLNYGYTF
CDR3 DNA: TGTGCCAGCAGTGTGGACCTTAACTATGGCTACACCTTC

D gene: TRBD2
J gene: TRBJ2-5
V gene: TRBV5-1
clone size: NA
CDR3 protein: CASSSGLAGTETQYF
CDR3 DNA: TGCGCCAGCAGCTCCGGACTAGCCGGTACAGAGACCCAGTACTTC

D gene: NA
J gene: TRBJ1-5
V gene: TRBV19
clone size: NA
CDR3 protein: CASSIAMTGNQPQHF
CDR3 DNA: TGTGCCAGTAGTATAGCAATGACGGGCAATCAGCCCCAGCATTTT

D gene: TRBD1
J gene: TRBJ1-1
V gene: TRBV6-2/TRBV6-3
clone size: NA
CDR3 protein: CASSTIPPSTGPDTEAFF
CDR3 DNA: TGTGCCAGCAGTACAATCCCCCCCTCGACAGGGCCGGACACTGAAGCTTTCTTT

D gene: NA
J gene: TRBJ1-2
V gene: TRBV19
clone size: NA
CDR3 protein: CASSIVTGSNYGYTF
CDR3 DNA: TGTGCCAGTAGTATAGTGACAGGATCTAACTATGGCTACACCTTC

D gene: NA
J gene: TRBJ1-2
V gene: TRBV13
clone size: NA
CDR3 protein: CASSLTEYGYTF
CDR3 DNA: TGTGCCAGCAGCTTAACGGAATATGGCTACACCTTC

D gene: TRBD1
J gene: TRBJ1-4
V gene: TRBV9
clone size: NA
CDR3 protein: CASSASTGSLKKLFF
CDR3 DNA: TGTGCCAGCAGCGCATCGACAGGGTCCCTGAAAAAACTGTTTTTT

D gene: TRBD2
J gene: TRBJ2-3
V gene: TRBV7-2
clone size: NA
CDR3 protein: CASSPQGRGGLSDTQYF
CDR3 DNA: TGTGCCAGCAGCCCCCAGGGGCGGGGGGGCCTTTCAGATACGCAGTATTTT

D gene: NA
J gene: TRBJ1-1
V gene: TRBV18
clone size: NA
CDR3 protein: CASSTAGRTEAFF
CDR3 DNA: TGTGCCAGCTCAACGGCCGGGAGAACTGAAGCTTTCTTT

D gene: NA
J gene: TRBJ1-1
V gene: TRBV7-8
clone size: NA
CDR3 protein: CASSLGDVNTEAFF
CDR3 DNA: TGTGCCAGCAGCTTAGGCGATGTGAACACTGAAGCTTTCTTT

D gene: NA
J gene: TRBJ1-1
V gene: TRBV11-2
clone size: NA
CDR3 protein: CASSPKPQGRAFF
CDR3 DNA: TGTGCCAGCAGCCCCAAGCCACAGGGAAGAGCTTTCTTT

D gene: NA
J gene: TRBJ2-7
V gene: TRBV18
clone size: NA
CDR3 protein: CASSPRMDSYEQYF
CDR3 DNA: TGTGCCAGCTCACCACGTATGGATTCCTACGAGCAGTACTTC

D gene: TRBD1
J gene: TRBJ2-1
V gene: TRBV7-2
clone size: NA
CDR3 protein: CASSPDRVDNEQFF
CDR3 DNA: TGTGCCAGCAGCCCGGACAGGGTTGATAATGAGCAGTTCTTC

D gene: TRBD1
J gene: TRBJ1-2
V gene: TRBV7-2
clone size: NA
CDR3 protein: CASSLGPGGLNYGYTF
CDR3 DNA: TGTGCCAGCAGCTTGGGCCCAGGGGGCCTGAACTATGGTTACACCTTC

D gene: NA
J gene: TRBJ1-1
V gene: TRBV6-6
clone size: NA
CDR3 protein: CASSQGTTEAFF
CDR3 DNA: TGTGCCAGCAGCCAAGGGACCACTGAAGCTTTCTTT

D gene: NA
J gene: TRBJ2-2
V gene: TRBV7-9
clone size: NA
CDR3 protein: CASSSTGSGELFF
CDR3 DNA: TGTGCCAGCAGCTCAACAGGGTCCGGGGAGCTGTTTTTT

D gene: NA
J gene: TRBJ2-5
V gene: TRBV3-1/TRBV3-2
clone size: NA
CDR3 protein: CASSQDNMRETQYF
CDR3 DNA: TGTGCCAGCAGCCAAGATAACATGCGGGAGACCCAGTACTTC

D gene: NA
J gene: TRBJ2-5
V gene: TRBV7-7
clone size: NA
CDR3 protein: CASSFGGQETQYF
CDR3 DNA: TGTGCCAGCAGCTTTGGGGGCCAAGAGACCCAGTACTTC

D gene: TRBD1
J gene: TRBJ2-5
V gene: TRBV12-5
clone size: NA
CDR3 protein: CASGLGQGRETQYF
CDR3 DNA: TGTGCTAGTGGTTTGGGACAGGGACGAGAGACCCAGTACTTC

D gene: NA
J gene: TRBJ1-1
V gene: TRBV9
clone size: NA
CDR3 protein: CASSPSVGGAEAFF
CDR3 DNA: TGTGCCAGCAGCCCCTCCGTCGGGGGCGCTGAAGCTTTCTTT